The clone carrying this T cell receptor beta chain shows up as large by frequency. Its antigen is not known. TRB rearrangements were amplified by touch-down multiplex PCR with mixed TRB-A/B primers. Each CDR3 protein gets one entry in TCRdb, which reprocessed the multiplex PCR reads and gives no DNA. This sample carries about 1,500 distinct CDR3 sequences, with 45% to 55% going to the ten biggest clones. TRB amplification used roughly 250 ng of peripheral blood genomic DNA. This CDR3 spans 14 amino acids. Germline V gene data show CDR1 as MNHEY and CDR2 as SVGAGI. The data derive from a study of T cell clusters in autoimmune cytopenias. Study observations and caveats: A dominant lymphoma-associated repertoire apparently masked the cluster-lack signature in secondary cytopenia versus chronic lymphocytic leukemia.

This sample also belongs to another study, concerning T cell repertoires in aging, cancer and after chemotherapy.

This clonotype was obtained from a human donor with chronic lymphocytic leukemia. The rearrangement uses TRBV6-5 and TRBJ1-3. Sequenced material: peripheral blood. This CDR3 is CASSFTLSGNTIYF.